The 8 T cell receptor beta chains below all came from one sample that was sequenced in a study of T cells after yellow fever vaccination. Each CDR3 protein is one row after TCRdb ran MiXCR on the 5' RACE reads. The table shows hundreds of thousands of distinct CDR3 sequences, with 6.2% occurring only once. Material: PBMCs, obtained 5 days after the yellow fever booster vaccination. The receptors come from a man in his thirties or forties who received the YFV17D yellow fever vaccine.

This clonotype was seen many times. The rearrangement links TRBV28 to TRBJ1-5, with D possibly being TRBD1 (5 bases). CDR3 length: 15 residues. Trimming took 6 bases from V and 6 from J, leaving 18 bases between them. Looked up from germline, CDR1 is MDHEN and CDR2 is SYDVKM. For the CDR3, the DNA is TGTGCCAGCAGGGGGACGAGGGCTGGCCGTCAGCCCCAGCATTTT. This gives the protein CASRGTRAGRQPQHF.

This clonotype has ten or more counts. The rearrangement links TRBV2 to TRBJ2-7; D possibly corresponds to TRBD2 (7 bases). Germline CDR1 reads SNHLY; CDR2 reads FYNNEI. This CDR3 has 16 amino acids. Trimming stripped 5 bases from V and 0 bases from J, with 17 bases between. CDR3 region: CASSPAGVGASYEQYF. DNA of the CDR3: TGTGCCAGCAGTCCCGCGGGGGTGGGGGCCTCCTACGAGCAGTACTTC.

This clonotype was seen many times. The chain couples TRBV20-1 to TRBJ2-1; TRBD2 aligns across 8 bases. The CDR3 spans 15 residues. The germline gives CDR1 DFQATT, CDR2 SNEGSKA (reference sequence). Trimming cost V 3 bases and J 5 bases; bases outside gene matches: 9. DNA for the CDR3: TGCAGTGCTAGTAGCGGACTAGCAGTGCACAATGAGCAGTTCTTC. Translating it yields CSASSGLAVHNEQFF.

The rearrangement links TRBV20-1 to TRBJ2-7; 9 nucleotides agree with TRBD1. V dropped 4 bases and J dropped 5; count of bases not matched to a gene: 3. Germline assignment: CDR1 DFQATT and CDR2 SNEGSKA (reference sequence). The CDR3 runs to 12 residues. DNA for the CDR3: TGCAGTGCTAAACGACAGGGGGACGAGCAGTACTTC. It codes for CSAKRQGDEQYF.

This clonotype came up a few times. The chain recombines TRBV7-9 with TRBJ2-7, with D maybe TRBD1 (5 bases). The CDR3 covers 12 residues. Trimming cost V 5 bases and J 6 bases, with 11 bases left between them. The germline gives CDR1 SEHNR, CDR2 FQNEAQ (reference sequence). CDR3 region: CASSPTAAEQYF. In nucleotides, the CDR3 is TGTGCCAGCAGCCCGACAGCAGCCGAGCAGTACTTC. Full variable domain (remainder filled in from reference TRBV7-9 and TRBJ2-7): DTGVSQNPRHKITKRGQNVTFRCDPISEHNRLYWYRQTLGQGPEFLTYFQNEAQLEKSRLLSDRFSAERPKGSFSTLEIQRTEQGDSAMYLCASSPTAAEQYFGPGTRLTVT.

This clonotype was seen at least ten times. The chain employs TRBV7-9 and TRBJ2-5, with 7 bases identical to TRBD2. Germline V gene lookup returns CDR1 SEHNR and CDR2 FQNEAQ (reference sequence). J gave up 1 base and V 3 bases, and 11 bases lay outside the gene matches. CDR3 length: 17 amino acids. The chain's CDR3 is CASSFGGGFGSQETQYF. The CDR3 DNA reads as TGTGCCAGCAGCTTTGGGGGGGGGTTCGGATCCCAAGAGACCCAGTACTTC.

The chain uses TRBV28 and TRBJ2-5; no clear D gene. The V end was cut by 5 bases, the J end by 0 bases, with 7 bases between. CDR1 MDHEN and CDR2 SYDVKM come from the germline V gene. The CDR3 length is 13 residues. CDR3 loop: CASSIRNQETQYF. CDR3 DNA: TGTGCCAGCAGTATAAGGAACCAAGAGACCCAGTACTTC.

This clonotype was observed a handful of times. The J gene is TRBJ1-6, the V gene TRBV6-5; 7 positions agree with TRBD1. V was pared by 0 bases and J by 8 bases, with 1 base of the junction left unmatched. The CDR3 runs to 14 residues. From germline, CDR1 is MNHEY and CDR2 SVGAGI. DNA for the CDR3: TGTGCCAGCAGTTACTCTGACAGGGATTCACCCCTCCACTTT. Translating gives CASSYSDRDSPLHF.